Listed below are T cell receptor beta chains from one sample, sequenced in a study of cytomegalovirus exposure and HLA in healthy donors. The method was immunoSEQ multiplex PCR; TCRdb's version includes in-frame clones alone and lacks a portion of them. The sample includes around 150,000 clones, about 77% of them seen just once. The sequencing input was PBMCs. The receptors stem from a male donor in good health and CMV-seropositive. Both conserved end residues are part of each CDR3. The D gene is left open where the match is weak.

-	TRBV6-5	TRBJ2-3	CASSSSYTDTQYF
-	TRBV7-2	TRBJ2-5	CASSIQETQYF
TRBD1	TRBV7-2	TRBJ1-6	CASSLLDRGGSPLHF
-	TRBV18	TRBJ1-3	CASSTEPISNTIYF
TRBD1	TRBV6-1	TRBJ1-2	CASSEERGPVGYTF
TRBD2	TRBV7-3	TRBJ2-3	CASSPGTTPSTDTQYF
TRBD1	TRBV9	TRBJ1-2	CASSGEGAYYGYTF
-	TRBV10-3	TRBJ1-1	CAISDPGIMTEAFF
-	TRBV6-1	TRBJ1-2	CASNQNRGADGYTF
-	TRBV5-6	TRBJ1-6	CASRSAGDPLHF
-	TRBV7-2	TRBJ2-7	CASSFGLTYEQYF
TRBD1	TRBV30	TRBJ2-2	CAWSRTGGELFF
-	TRBV5-5	TRBJ1-5	CASSSLGISGRNQPQHF
TRBD1	TRBV9	TRBJ1-2	CASSASRTGGAYGYTF
-	TRBV7-2	TRBJ1-2	CASRGPGLGGYTF
TRBD1	TRBV18	TRBJ1-5	CASSPGTGNQPQHF
TRBD1	TRBV5-8	TRBJ1-1	CASSLGRGGGENTEAFF
TRBD1	TRBV13	TRBJ1-6	CASSYRMGTGSSYNSPLHF
-	TRBV4-1	TRBJ2-5	CASSQTSPETQYF
-	TRBV6-5	TRBJ1-2	CASSYHRSYGYTF
-	TRBV7-8	TRBJ1-6	CASSPPGYNSPLHF
-	TRBV6-5	TRBJ1-6	CASSYSTDPYNSPLHF
TRBD2	TRBV14	TRBJ2-1	CASSQGLAGAWEQFF
TRBD1	TRBV4-2	TRBJ2-7	CASSQAPRQGADEQYF
-	TRBV6-5	TRBJ2-6	CASRERTSGANVLTF
-	TRBV18	TRBJ2-7	CASSPLGEYEQYF
TRBD1	TRBV11-3	TRBJ2-3	CASSEGQSSTDTQYF
-	TRBV7-9	TRBJ1-2	CASSLHQGTEYGYTF
-	TRBV2	TRBJ2-5	CASSIDARSWETQYF
TRBD2	TRBV19	TRBJ2-3	CASSISGGAGDTQYF
TRBD2	TRBV4-1	TRBJ2-3	CASSQVAGGPTDTQYF
-	TRBV4-1	TRBJ1-1	CASSQDAGEAFF
TRBD1	TRBV4-3	TRBJ2-7	CASSTRTGYGYEQYF
-	TRBV7-9	TRBJ2-3	CASRLGAGVGDTQYF
TRBD2	TRBV5-1	TRBJ2-7	CASSGSGGPTEQYF
TRBD1	TRBV19	TRBJ2-4	CASSHSSTGPKNIQYF
TRBD1	TRBV2	TRBJ1-4	CASSEGKGAGEKLFF
TRBD1	TRBV2	TRBJ2-7	CASSEKLPGQGYEQYF
TRBD2	TRBV6-5	TRBJ2-7	CATRGLDIYEQYF
TRBD1	TRBV2	TRBJ2-3	CASSPGQGGLDTQYF
TRBD2	TRBV2	TRBJ2-3	CASSLAGVSTDTQYF
-	TRBV7-3	TRBJ2-6	CASSLNPQRSGANVLTF
-	TRBV9	TRBJ1-1	CASSASAGSTEAFF
-	TRBV4-1	TRBJ1-2	CASSQPRGTLTARYGYTF
TRBD1	TRBV19	TRBJ2-2	CATRDRGPNTGELFF
TRBD2	TRBV19	TRBJ2-1	CASSILPGEGSNEQFF
-	TRBV15	TRBJ2-2	CATSRGAVSNTGELFF
-	TRBV27	TRBJ1-2	CASSLRENYGYTF
TRBD1	TRBV5-1	TRBJ1-4	CASSLGQGVEKLFF
-	TRBV2	TRBJ2-2	CASSERGNTGELFF
TRBD2	TRBV6-1	TRBJ2-5	CASSSSGGTKYF
TRBD2	TRBV30	TRBJ2-3	CAWTPGLAGADTQYF
TRBD1	TRBV2	TRBJ2-7	CASSGTAPFEEQYF
TRBD1	TRBV29-1	TRBJ1-1	CSVTQLLDRGVRNTEAFF